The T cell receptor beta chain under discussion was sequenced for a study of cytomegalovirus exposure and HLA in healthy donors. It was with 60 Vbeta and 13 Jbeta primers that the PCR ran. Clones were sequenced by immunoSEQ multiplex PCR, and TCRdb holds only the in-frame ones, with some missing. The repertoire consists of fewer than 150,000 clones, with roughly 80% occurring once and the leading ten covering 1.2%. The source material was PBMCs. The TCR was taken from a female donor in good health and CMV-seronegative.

CDR3 coding DNA: TGTGCCAGCACAACCCGAGCGGGGTCCACAGATACGCAGTATTTT. Translated, it gives CASTTRAGSTDTQYF. The gene calls are TRBV6-5 and TRBJ2-3; TRBD2 agrees at 7 bases. V shed 7 bases, J shed 2 bases, and the junction held 9 bases outside the gene matches. Germline CDR1 and CDR2: MNHEY and SVGAGI. This CDR3 comprises 15 residues.